The 4 T cell receptor beta chains below all came from one sample that was sequenced in a study of CD8 T cells in ankylosing spondylitis. General study findings and limits: What seemed typical of ankylosing spondylitis blood was a TCR beta motif built from several highly homologous variants.

Which antigens these TCRs recognize remains unknown. TCRdb ran MiXCR on the 5' RACE reads and lists one entry per CDR3 protein. This table holds over 600,000 distinct CDR3 sequences, 15% to 20% found once. Sample: blood, either unsorted or a sorted T cell fraction (not recorded which). The receptors come from a male donor with ankylosing spondylitis.

This clonotype has ten or more counts. The rearrangement joins TRBV7-9 to TRBJ2-3; unclear D gene. Germline assignment: CDR1 SEHNR and CDR2 FQNEAQ (reference sequence). This CDR3 region has 12 residues. V was clipped by 3 bases and J by 2 bases, with 3 bases between them. The CDR3 DNA sequence: TGTGCCAGCAGCTTCGCCACAGATACGCAGTATTTT. This gives the protein CASSFATDTQYF. Full variable domain (missing parts from reference TRBV7-9 and TRBJ2-3): DTGVSQNPRHKITKRGQNVTFRCDPISEHNRLYWYRQTLGQGPEFLTYFQNEAQLEKSRLLSDRFSAERPKGSFSTLEIQRTEQGDSAMYLCASSFATDTQYFGPGTRLTVL.

This clonotype was picked up a small number of times. This chain connects TRBV7-6 to TRBJ2-2, with TRBD2 matching over 10 bases. The CDR3 contains 14 residues. The germline V gene encodes CDR1 SGHVS and CDR2 FNYEAQ. Trimming cost V 8 bases and J 0 bases; bases outside gene matches: 0. DNA for the CDR3: TGTGCCAGCGGACTAGCGGCGAACACCGGGGAGCTGTTTTTT. Translation: CASGLAANTGELFF.

This clonotype has a handful of counts. The V and J genes are TRBV6-4 and TRBJ2-1, with 12 bases identical to TRBD2. Germline lookup yields CDR1 MRHNA and CDR2 SNTAGT. Unmatched junction bases numbered 7, after V lost 3 bases and J lost 7 bases. The CDR3 is made up of 16 amino acids. The CDR3 DNA reads TGTGCCAGCAGTGAGCTGACTAGCGGGGGCCCAAATGAGCAGTTCTTC. Translation gives CASSELTSGGPNEQFF.

This clonotype turned up a few times. The V gene is TRBV12-3 or TRBV12-4, the J gene TRBJ1-1; D remains unclear. Trimming removed 3 bases from V and 3 bases from J, with 11 bases in between. The CDR3 consists of 14 residues. Here the CDR3 reads CASSFGLTDTEAFF. CDR3 nucleotide sequence: TGTGCCAGCAGTTTCGGGCTGACCGACACTGAAGCTTTCTTT.